Listed below are T cell receptor beta chains from one sample, sequenced in a study of shared clonotypes between healthy human individuals. The assay was immunoSEQ multiplex PCR, and TCRdb's table has in-frame clones only and misses some. In the table there are 600,000 to 750,000 clones, less than 95% of which are singletons. The sample consisted of memory CD8+ T cells from PBMCs. The source is a man between 18 and 35 years old in good health. Some clones in this sample may be carry-over from other donors' samples. CDR3s include the opening cysteine and the closing phenylalanine or tryptophan. D genes are given only for firm matches. Size is omitted from some rows. Given values are once, few, many or a class for expanded clones.

size: .; length: 13; J: TRBJ2-7; D: .; V: TRBV10-3; CDR3: CAIRPAQSYEQYF; DNA: TGTGCCATCAGACCCGCCCAATCCTACGAGCAGTACTTC
size: once; length: 14; J: TRBJ2-7; D: TRBD2; V: TRBV27; CDR3: CASSSIAGAYEQYF; DNA: TGTGCCAGCAGTTCAATAGCGGGGGCCTACGAGCAGTACTTC
size: .; length: 15; J: TRBJ2-7; D: .; V: TRBV7-9; CDR3: CASNPDSAHDYEQYF; DNA: TGTGCCAGCAACCCGGACAGCGCCCATGACTACGAGCAGTACTTC
size: .; length: 12; J: TRBJ2-7; D: TRBD2; V: TRBV5-1; CDR3: CASSLGGYEQYF; DNA: TGCGCCAGCAGCCTGGGGGGGTACGAGCAGTACTTC
size: .; length: 14; J: TRBJ2-5; D: TRBD2; V: TRBV6-6; CDR3: CASSYGLGLEAQYF; DNA: TGTGCCAGCAGTTACGGACTAGGGTTAGAGGCCCAGTACTTC
size: .; length: 16; J: TRBJ2-3; D: TRBD2; V: TRBV5-6; CDR3: CASSLGTGRLSDTQYF; DNA: TGTGCCAGCAGCTTGGGTACCGGGAGGCTCTCGGATACGCAGTATTTT
size: once; length: 13; J: TRBJ1-2; D: TRBD1; V: TRBV11-2; CDR3: CASSLVAGGGYTF; DNA: TGTGCCAGCAGCTTAGTAGCAGGGGGCGGCTACACCTTC
size: .; length: 16; J: TRBJ1-3; D: .; V: TRBV4-2; CDR3: CASSPNVRGAGNTIYF; DNA: TGTGCCAGCAGCCCAAACGTTCGAGGGGCTGGAAACACCATATATTTT
size: .; length: 12; J: TRBJ1-1; D: .; V: TRBV6-6; CDR3: CASSYGGTEAFF; DNA: TGTGCCAGCAGTTATGGTGGAACTGAAGCTTTCTTT
size: .; length: 16; J: TRBJ2-7; D: TRBD2; V: TRBV6-5; CDR3: CASSYSSGTTYYEQYF; DNA: TGTGCCAGCAGTTACTCTAGCGGGACGACCTACTACGAGCAGTACTTC
size: .; length: 15; J: TRBJ1-5; D: .; V: TRBV27; CDR3: CASSLVKQGGQPQHF; DNA: TGTGCCAGCAGTTTAGTGAAACAGGGTGGTCAGCCCCAGCATTTT
size: .; length: 13; J: TRBJ2-5; D: .; V: TRBV7-9; CDR3: CASSKGVRETQYF; DNA: TGTGCCAGCAGCAAGGGTGTCCGGGAGACCCAGTACTTC
size: .; length: 15; J: TRBJ2-3; D: TRBD2; V: TRBV28; CDR3: CASRGAGGLTDTQYF; DNA: TGTGCCAGCAGAGGAGCGGGAGGGTTAACGGATACGCAGTATTTT
size: .; length: 15; J: TRBJ2-5; D: TRBD2; V: TRBV9; CDR3: CASSASGGGGETQYF; DNA: TGTGCCAGCAGCGCGTCGGGGGGTGGTGGAGAGACCCAGTACTTC
size: .; length: 18; J: TRBJ1-5; D: .; V: TRBV4-1; CDR3: CASSQDPLEGRGNQPQHF; DNA: TGCGCCAGCAGCCAAGATCCGTTAGAGGGGAGAGGCAATCAGCCCCAGCATTTT
size: .; length: 15; J: TRBJ2-7; D: .; V: TRBV7-9; CDR3: CASSQVPTATYEQYF; DNA: TGTGCCAGCAGCCAAGTCCCGACAGCCACCTACGAGCAGTACTTC